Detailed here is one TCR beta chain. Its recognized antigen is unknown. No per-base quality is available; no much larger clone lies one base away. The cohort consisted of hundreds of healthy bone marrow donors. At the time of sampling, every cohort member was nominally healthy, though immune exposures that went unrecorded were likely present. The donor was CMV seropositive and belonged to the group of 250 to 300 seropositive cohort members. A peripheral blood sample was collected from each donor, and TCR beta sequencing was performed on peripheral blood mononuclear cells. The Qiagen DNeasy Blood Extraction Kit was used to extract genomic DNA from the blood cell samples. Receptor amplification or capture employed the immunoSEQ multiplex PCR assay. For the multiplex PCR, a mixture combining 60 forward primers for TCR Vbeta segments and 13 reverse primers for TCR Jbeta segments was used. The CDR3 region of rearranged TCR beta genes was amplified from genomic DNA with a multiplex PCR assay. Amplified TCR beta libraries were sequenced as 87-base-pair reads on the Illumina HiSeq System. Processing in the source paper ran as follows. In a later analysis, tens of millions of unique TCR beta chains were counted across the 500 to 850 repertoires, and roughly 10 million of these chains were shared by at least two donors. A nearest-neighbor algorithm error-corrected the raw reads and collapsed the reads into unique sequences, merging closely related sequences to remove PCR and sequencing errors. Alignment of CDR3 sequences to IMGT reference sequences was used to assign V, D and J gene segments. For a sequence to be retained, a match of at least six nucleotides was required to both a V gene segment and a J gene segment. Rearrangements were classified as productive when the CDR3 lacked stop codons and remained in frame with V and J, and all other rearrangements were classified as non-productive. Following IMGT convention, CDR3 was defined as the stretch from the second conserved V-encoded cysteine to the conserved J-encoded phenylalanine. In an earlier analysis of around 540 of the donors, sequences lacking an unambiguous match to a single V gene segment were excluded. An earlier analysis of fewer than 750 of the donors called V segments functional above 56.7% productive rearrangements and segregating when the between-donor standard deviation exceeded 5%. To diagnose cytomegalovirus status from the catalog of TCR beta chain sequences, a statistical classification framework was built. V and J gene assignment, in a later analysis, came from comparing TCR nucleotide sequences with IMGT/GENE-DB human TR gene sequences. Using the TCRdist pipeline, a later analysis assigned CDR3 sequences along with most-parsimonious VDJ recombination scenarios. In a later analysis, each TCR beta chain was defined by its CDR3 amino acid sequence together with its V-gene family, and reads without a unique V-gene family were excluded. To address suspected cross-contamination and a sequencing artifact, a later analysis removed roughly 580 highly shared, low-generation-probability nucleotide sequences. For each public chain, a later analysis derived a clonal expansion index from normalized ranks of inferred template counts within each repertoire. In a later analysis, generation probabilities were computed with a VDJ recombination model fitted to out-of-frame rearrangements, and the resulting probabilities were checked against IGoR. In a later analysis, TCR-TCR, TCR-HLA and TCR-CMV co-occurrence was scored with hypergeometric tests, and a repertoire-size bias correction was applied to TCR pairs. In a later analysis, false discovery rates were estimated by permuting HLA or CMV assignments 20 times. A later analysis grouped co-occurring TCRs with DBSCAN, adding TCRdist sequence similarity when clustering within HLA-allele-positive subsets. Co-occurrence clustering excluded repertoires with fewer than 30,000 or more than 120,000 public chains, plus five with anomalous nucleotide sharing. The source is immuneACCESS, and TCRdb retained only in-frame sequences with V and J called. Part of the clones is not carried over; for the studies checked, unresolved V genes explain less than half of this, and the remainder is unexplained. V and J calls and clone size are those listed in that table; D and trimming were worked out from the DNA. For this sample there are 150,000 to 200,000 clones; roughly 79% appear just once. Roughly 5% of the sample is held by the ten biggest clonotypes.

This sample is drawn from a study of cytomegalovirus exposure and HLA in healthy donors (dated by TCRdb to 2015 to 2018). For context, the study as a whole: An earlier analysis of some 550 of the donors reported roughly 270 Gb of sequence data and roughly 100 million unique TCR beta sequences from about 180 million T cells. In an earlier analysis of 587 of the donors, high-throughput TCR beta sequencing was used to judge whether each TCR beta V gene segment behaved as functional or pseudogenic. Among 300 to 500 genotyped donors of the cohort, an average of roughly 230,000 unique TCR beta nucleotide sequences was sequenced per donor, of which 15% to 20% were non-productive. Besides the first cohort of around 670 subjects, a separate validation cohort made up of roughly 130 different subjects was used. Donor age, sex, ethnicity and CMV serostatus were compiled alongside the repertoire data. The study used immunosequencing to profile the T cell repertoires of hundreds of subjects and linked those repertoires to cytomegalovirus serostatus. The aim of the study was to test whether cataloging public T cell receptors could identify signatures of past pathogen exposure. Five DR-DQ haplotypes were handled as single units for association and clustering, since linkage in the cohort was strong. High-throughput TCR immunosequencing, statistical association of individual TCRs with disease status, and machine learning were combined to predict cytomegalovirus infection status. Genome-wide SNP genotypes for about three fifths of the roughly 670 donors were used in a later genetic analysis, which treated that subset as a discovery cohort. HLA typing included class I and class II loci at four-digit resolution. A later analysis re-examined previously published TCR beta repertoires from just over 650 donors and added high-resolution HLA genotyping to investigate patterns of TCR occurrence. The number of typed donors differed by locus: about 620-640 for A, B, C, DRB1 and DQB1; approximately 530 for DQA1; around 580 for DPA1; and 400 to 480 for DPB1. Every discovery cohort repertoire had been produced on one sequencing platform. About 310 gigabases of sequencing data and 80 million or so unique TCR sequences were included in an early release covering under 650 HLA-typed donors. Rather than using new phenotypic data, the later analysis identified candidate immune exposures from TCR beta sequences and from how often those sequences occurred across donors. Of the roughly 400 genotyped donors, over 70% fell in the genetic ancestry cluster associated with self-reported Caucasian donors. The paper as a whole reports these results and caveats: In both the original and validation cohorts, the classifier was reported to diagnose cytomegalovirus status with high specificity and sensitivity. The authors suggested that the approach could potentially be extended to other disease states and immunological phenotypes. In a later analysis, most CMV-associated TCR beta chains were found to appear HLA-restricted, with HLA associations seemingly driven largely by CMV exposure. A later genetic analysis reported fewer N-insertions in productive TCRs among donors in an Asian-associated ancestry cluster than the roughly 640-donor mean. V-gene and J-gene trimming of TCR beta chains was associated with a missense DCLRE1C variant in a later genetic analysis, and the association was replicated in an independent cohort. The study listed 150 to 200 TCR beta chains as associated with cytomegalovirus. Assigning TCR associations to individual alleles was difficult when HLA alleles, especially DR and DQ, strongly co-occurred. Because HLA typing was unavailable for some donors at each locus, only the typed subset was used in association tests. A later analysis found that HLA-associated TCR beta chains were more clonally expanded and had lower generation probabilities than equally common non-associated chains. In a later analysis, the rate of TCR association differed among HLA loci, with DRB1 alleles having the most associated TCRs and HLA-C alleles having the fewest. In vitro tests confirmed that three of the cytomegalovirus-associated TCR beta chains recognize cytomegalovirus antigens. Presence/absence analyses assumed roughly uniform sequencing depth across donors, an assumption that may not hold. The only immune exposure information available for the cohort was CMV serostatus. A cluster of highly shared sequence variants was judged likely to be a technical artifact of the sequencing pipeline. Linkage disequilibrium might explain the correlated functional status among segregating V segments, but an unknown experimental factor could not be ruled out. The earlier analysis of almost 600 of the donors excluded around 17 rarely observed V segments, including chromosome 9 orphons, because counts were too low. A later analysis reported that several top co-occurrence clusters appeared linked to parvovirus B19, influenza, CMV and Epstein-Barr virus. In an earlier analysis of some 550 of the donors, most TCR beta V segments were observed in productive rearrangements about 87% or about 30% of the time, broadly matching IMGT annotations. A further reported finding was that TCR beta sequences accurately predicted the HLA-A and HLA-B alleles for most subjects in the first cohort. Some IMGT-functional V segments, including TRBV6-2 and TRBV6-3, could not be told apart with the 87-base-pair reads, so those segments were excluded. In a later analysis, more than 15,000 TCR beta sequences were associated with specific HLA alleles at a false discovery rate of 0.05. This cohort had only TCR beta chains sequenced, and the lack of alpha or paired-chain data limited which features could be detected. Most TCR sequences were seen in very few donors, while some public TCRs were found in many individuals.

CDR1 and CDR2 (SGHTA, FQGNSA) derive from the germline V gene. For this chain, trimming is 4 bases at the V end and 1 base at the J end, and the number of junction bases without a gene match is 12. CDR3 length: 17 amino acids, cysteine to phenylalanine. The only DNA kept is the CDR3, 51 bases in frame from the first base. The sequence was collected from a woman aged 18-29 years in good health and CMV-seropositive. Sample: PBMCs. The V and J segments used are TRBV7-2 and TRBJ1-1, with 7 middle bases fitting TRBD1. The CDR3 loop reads CASSSHRAGTANTEAFF. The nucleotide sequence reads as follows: TGTGCCAGCAGCTCCCACCGTGCCGGGACAGCGAACACTGAAGCTTTCTTT.